This T cell receptor (beta chain) was recovered during a study of T cells expressing NK-cell markers. TCRdb re-called the 5' RACE reads and catalogs CDR3 proteins one per entry, DNA excluded. The sample has 400,000 or so distinct CDR3 sequences. This CDR3 is 15 amino acids long. The chain joins TRBV12-3 or TRBV12-4 to TRBJ1-1; TCRdb's D gene call, TRBD1, goes unchecked for lack of DNA. Source material: blood T cells: a sorted CD56 or NKG2C T cell subset, CD4+ or CD8+ T cells, or bulk PBMC T cells (not recorded which). The receptor was isolated from a woman aged 45-59 years in good health. The CDR3: CASSPNDRGNTEAFF.